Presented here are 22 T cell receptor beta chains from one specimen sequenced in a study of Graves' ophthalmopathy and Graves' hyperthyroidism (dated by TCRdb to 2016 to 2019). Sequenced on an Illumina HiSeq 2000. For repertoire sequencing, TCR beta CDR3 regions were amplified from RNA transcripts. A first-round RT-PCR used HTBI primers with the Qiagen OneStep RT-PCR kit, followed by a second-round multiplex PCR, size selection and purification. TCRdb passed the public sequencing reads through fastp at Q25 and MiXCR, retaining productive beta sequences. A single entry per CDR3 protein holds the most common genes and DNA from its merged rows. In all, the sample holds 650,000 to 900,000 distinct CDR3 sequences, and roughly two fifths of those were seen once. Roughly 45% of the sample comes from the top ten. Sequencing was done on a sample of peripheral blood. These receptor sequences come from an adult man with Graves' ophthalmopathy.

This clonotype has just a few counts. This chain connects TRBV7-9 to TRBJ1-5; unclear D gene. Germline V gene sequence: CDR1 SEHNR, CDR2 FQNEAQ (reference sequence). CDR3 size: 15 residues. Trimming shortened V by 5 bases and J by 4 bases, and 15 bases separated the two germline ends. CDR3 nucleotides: TGTGCCAGCAGCCCGTCGTGGAGGCAGAATCAGCCCCAGCATTTT. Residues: CASSPSWRQNQPQHF. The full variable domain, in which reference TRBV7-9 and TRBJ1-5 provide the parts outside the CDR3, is DTGVSQNPRHKITKRGQNVTFRCDPISEHNRLYWYRQTLGQGPEFLTYFQNEAQLEKSRLLSDRFSAERPKGSFSTLEIQRTEQGDSAMYLCASSPSWRQNQPQHFGDGTRLSIL.

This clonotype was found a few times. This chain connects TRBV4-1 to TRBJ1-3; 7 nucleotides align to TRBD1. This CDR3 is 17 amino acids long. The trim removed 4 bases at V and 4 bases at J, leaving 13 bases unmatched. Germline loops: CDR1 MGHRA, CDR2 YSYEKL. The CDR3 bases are TGCGCCAGCAGCCGTATCGGACAGGCCGAAAACGGAAACACCATATATTTT. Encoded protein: CASSRIGQAENGNTIYF.

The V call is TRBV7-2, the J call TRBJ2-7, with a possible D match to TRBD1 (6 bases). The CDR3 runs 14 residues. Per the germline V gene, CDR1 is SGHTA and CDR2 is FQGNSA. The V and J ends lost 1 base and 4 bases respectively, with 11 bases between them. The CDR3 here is CASSLDQGTYEQYF. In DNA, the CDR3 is TGTGCCAGCAGCTTAGACCAGGGGACGTACGAGCAGTACTTC.

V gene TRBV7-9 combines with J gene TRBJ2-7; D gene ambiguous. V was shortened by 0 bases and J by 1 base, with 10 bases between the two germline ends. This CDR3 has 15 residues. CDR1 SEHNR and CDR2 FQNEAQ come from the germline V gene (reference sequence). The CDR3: CASSLALGLSYEQYF. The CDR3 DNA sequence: TGTGCCAGCAGCTTAGCGCTGGGTTTGTCCTACGAGCAGTACTTC.

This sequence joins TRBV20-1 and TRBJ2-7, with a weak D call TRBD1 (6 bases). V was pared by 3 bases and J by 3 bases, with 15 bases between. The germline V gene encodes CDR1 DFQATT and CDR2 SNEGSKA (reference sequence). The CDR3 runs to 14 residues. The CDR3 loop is CSARKQGIGYEQYF. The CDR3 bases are TGCAGTGCTAGGAAGCAGGGGATAGGCTACGAGCAGTACTTC.

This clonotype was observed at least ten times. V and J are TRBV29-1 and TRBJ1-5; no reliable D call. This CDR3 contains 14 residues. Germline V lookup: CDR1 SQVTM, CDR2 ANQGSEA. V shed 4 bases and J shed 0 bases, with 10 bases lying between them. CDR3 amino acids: CSVGEGYSNQPQHF. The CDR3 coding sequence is TGCAGCGTTGGTGAGGGATATAGCAATCAGCCCCAGCATTTT.

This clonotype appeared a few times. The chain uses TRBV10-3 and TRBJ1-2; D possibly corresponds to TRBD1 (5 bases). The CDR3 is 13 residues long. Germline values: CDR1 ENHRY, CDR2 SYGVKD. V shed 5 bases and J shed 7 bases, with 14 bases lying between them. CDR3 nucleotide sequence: TGTGCCATCAGTCCTGGGCAGGGTGCTGGCTACACCTTC. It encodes CAISPGQGAGYTF.

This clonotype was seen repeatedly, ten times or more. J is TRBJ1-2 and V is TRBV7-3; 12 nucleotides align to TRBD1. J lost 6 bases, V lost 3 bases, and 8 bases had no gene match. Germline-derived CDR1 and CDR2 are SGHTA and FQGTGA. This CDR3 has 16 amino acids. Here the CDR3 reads CASSLGPGTGGHGYTF. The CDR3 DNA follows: TGTGCCAGCAGCTTGGGCCCCGGGACAGGGGGCCATGGCTACACCTTC.

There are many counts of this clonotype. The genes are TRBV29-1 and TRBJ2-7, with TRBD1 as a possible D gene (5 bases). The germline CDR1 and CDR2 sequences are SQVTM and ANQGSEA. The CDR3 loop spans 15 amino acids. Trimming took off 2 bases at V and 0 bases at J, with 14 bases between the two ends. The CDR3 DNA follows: TGCAGCGTTGAAATGGGGTCAGGGCTCTCCTACGAGCAGTACTTC. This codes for CSVEMGSGLSYEQYF.

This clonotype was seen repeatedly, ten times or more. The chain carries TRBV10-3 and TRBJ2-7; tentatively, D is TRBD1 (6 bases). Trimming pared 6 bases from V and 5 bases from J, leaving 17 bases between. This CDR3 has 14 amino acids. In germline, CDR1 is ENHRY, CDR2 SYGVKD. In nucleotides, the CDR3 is TGTGCCATCAGACCACGAACAGGGCCCGACGAGCAGTACTTC. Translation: CAIRPRTGPDEQYF.

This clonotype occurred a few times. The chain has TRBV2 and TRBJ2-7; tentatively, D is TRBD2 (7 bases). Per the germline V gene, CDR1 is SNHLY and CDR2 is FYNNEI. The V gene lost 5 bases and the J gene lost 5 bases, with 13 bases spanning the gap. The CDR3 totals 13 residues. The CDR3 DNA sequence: TGTGCCAGCAGTTTGGGGGGGCACGACGAGCAGTACTTC. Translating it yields CASSLGGHDEQYF.

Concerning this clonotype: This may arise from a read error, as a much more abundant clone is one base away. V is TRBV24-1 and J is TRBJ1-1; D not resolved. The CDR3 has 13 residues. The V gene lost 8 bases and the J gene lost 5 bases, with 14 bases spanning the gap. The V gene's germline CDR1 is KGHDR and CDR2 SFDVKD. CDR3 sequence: CATTGARWTEAFF. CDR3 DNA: TGTGCCACCACAGGAGCGAGGTGGACTGAAGCTTTCTTT.

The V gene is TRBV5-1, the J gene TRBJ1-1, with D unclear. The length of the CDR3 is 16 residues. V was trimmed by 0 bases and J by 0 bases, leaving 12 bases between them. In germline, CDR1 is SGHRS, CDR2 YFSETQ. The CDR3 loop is CASSLGSGWVNTEAFF. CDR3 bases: TGCGCCAGCAGCTTGGGGTCAGGATGGGTGAACACTGAAGCTTTCTTT.

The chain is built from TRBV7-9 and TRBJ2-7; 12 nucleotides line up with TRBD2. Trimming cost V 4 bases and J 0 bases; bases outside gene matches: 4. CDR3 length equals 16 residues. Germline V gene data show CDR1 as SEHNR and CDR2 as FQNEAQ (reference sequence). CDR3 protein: CASSSRTSGISYEQYF. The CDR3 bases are TGTGCCAGCAGCTCGAGGACTAGCGGGATCTCCTACGAGCAGTACTTC.

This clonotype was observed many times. CDR3 bases: TGTGCCAGCAGCCCTTCTCGACAGGTCTTTGAGACCCAGTACTTC. Its protein is CASSPSRQVFETQYF. The rearrangement uses TRBV2 and TRBJ2-5; tentative D call: TRBD1 (6 bases). CDR3 size: 15 residues. Trimming removed 6 bases from V and 5 bases from J, with 19 bases in between. Germline V gene lookup returns CDR1 SNHLY and CDR2 FYNNEI.

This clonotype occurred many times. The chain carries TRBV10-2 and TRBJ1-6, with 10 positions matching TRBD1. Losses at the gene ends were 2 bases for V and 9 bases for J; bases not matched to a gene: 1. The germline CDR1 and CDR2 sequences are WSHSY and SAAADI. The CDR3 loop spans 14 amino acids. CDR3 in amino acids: CASSEDRGPSPLHF. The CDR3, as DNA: TGCGCCAGCAGTGAGGACAGGGGGCCTTCACCCCTCCACTTT.

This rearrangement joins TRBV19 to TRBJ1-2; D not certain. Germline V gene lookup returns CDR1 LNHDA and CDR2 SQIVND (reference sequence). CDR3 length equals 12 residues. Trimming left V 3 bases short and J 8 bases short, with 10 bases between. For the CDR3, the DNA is TGTGCCAGTAGTATTGAGGGTACGGGCTACACCTTC. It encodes CASSIEGTGYTF.

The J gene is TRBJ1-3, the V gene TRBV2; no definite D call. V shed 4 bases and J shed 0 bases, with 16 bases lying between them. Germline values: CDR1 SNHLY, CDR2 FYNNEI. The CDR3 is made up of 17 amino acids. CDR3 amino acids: CASSATTTVSSGNTIYF. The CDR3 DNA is TGTGCCAGCAGTGCTACAACGACGGTCAGCTCTGGAAACACCATATATTTT.

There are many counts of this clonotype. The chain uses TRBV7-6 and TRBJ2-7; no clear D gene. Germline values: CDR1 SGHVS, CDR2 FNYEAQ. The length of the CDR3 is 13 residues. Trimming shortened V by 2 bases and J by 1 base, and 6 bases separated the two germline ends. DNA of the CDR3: TGTGCCAGCAGCTTAAAGGCTTCCTACGAGCAGTACTTC. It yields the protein CASSLKASYEQYF.

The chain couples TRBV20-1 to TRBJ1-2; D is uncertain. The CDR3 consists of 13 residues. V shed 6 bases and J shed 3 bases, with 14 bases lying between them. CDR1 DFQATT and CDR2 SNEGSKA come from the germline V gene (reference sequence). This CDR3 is CSASSLGHYGYTF. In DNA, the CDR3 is TGCAGTGCCAGCAGCCTTGGCCACTATGGCTACACCTTC.

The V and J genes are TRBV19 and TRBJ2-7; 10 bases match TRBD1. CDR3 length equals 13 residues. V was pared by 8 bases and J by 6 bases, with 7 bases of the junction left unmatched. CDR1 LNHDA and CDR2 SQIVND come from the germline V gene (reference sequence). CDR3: CASLHGTGAEQYF. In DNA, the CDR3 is TGTGCCAGTCTTCACGGGACAGGGGCCGAGCAGTACTTC.

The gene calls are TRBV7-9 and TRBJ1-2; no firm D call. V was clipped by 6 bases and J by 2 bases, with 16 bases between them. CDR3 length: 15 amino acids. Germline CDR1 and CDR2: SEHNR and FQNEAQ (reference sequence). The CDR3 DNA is TGTGCCAGCAGTAAAAGGTCGTCTGAAAACTATGGCTACACCTTC. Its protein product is CASSKRSSENYGYTF.